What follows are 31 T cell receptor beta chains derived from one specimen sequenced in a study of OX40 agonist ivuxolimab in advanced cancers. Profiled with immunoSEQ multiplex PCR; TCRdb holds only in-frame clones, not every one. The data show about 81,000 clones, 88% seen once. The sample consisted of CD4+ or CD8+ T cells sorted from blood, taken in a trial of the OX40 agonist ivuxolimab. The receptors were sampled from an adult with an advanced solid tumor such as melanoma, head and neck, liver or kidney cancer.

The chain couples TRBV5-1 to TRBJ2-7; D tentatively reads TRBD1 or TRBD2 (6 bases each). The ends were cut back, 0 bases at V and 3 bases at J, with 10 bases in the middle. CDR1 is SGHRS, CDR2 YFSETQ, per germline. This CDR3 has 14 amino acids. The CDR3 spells CASSLAGDIYEQYF. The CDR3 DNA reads TGCGCCAGCAGCTTGGCGGGGGACATCTACGAGCAGTACTTC.

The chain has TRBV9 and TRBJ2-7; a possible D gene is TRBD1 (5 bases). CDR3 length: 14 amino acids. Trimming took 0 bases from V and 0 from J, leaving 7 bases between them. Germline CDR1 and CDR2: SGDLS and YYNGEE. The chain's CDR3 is CASSVGGRSYEQYF. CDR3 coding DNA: TGTGCCAGCAGCGTAGGGGGCCGCTCCTACGAGCAGTACTTC. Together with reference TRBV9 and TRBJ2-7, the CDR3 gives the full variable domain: DSGVTQTPKHLITATGQRVTLRCSPRSGDLSVYWYQQSLDQGLQFLIQYYNGEERAKGNILERFSAQQFPDLHSELNLSSLELGDSALYFCASSVGGRSYEQYFGPGTRLTVT.

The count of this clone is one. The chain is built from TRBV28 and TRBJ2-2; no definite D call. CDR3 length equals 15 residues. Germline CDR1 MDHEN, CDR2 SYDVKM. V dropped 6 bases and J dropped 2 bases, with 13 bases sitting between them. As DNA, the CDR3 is TGTGCCAGCAGCATCCCCTCTCCTAACACCGGGGAGCTGTTTTTT. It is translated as CASSIPSPNTGELFF.

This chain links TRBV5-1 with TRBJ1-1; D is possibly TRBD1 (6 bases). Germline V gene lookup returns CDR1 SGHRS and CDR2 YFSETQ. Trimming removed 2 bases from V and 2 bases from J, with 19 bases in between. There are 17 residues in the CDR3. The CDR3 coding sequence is TGCGCCAGCAGCTTACCCCGGGGGGGACAATCTAACACTGAAGCTTTCTTT. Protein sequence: CASSLPRGGQSNTEAFF.

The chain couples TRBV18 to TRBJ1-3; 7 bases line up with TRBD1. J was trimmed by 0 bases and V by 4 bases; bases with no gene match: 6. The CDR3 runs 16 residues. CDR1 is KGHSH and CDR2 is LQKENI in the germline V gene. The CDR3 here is CASSRGQPNSGNTIYF. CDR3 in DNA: TGTGCCAGCTCACGGGGACAGCCCAACTCTGGAAACACCATATATTTT.

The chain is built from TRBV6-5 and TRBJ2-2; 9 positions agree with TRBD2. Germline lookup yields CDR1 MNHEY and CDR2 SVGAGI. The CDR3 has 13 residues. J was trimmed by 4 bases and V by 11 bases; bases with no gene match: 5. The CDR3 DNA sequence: TGTGCCTGCGGCGGGGGGGTCACCGGGGAGCTGTTTTTT. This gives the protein CACGGGVTGELFF.

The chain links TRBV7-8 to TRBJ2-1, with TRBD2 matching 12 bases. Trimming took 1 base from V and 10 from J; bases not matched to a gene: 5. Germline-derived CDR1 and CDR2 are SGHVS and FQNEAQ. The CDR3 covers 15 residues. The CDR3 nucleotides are TGTGCCAGCAGCTTAGGGACTAGCGGGGCGTACGAGCAGTTCTTC. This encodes CASSLGTSGAYEQFF.

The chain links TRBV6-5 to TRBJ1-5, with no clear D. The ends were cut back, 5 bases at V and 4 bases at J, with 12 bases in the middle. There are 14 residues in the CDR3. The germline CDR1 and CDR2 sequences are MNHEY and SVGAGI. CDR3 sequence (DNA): TGTGCCAGCAGTCAGCACCGTGGAAATCAGCCCCAGCATTTT. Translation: CASSQHRGNQPQHF.

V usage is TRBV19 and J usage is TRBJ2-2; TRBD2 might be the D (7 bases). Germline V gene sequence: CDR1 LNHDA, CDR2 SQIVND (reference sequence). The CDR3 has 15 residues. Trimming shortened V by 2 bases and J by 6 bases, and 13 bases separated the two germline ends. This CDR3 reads CASSINRGGAGELFF. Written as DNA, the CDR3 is TGTGCCAGTAGTATAAATCGAGGGGGGGCCGGGGAGCTGTTTTTT.

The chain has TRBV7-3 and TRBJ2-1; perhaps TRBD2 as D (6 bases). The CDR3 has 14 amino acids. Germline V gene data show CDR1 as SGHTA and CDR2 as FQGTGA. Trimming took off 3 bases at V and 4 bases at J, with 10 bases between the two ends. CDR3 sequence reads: CASSLSSVYNEQFF. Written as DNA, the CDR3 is TGTGCCAGCAGCTTGTCTAGCGTATACAATGAGCAGTTCTTC. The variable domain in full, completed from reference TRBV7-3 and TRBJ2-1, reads GAGVSQTPSNKVTEKGKYVELRCDPISGHTALYWYRQSLGQGPEFLIYFQGTGAADDSGLPNDRFFAVRPEGSVSTLKIQRTERGDSAVYLCASSLSSVYNEQFFGPGTRLTVL.

The CDR3 spells CATSSGGGGGGGGYTF. In DNA form, the CDR3 reads TGTGCCACCAGCAGTGGAGGTGGGGGTGGAGGCGGTGGCTACACCTTC. The rearrangement links TRBV15 to TRBJ1-2; possibly TRBD1 for D (5 bases). This CDR3 has 16 residues. Looked up from germline, CDR1 is LNHNV and CDR2 is YYDKDF (reference sequence). The V gene lost 3 bases and the J gene lost 7 bases, with 21 bases spanning the gap.

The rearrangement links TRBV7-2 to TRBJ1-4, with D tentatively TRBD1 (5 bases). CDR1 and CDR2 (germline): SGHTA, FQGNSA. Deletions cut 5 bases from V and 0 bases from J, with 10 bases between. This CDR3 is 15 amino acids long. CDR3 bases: TGTGCCAGCAGCAAAAAGACAGCAACTAATGAAAAACTGTTTTTT. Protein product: CASSKKTATNEKLFF.

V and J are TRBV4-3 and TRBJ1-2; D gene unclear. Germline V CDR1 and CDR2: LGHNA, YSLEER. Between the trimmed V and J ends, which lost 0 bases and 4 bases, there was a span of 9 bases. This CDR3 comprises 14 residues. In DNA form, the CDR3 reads TGCGCCAGCAGCCAAGAGGGCCATGGCTATGGCTACACCTTC. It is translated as CASSQEGHGYGYTF.

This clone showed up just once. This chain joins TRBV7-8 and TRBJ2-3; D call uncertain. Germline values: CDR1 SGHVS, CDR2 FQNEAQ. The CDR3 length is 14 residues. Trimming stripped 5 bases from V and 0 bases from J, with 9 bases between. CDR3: CASSPGPSTDTQYF. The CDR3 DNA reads TGTGCCAGCAGCCCCGGACCTAGCACAGATACGCAGTATTTT. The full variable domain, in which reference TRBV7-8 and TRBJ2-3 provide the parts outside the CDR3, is GAGVSQSPRYKVAKRGQDVALRCDPISGHVSLFWYQQALGQGPEFLTYFQNEAQLDKSGLPSDRFFAERPEGSVSTLKIQRTQQEDSAVYLCASSPGPSTDTQYFGPGTRLTVL.

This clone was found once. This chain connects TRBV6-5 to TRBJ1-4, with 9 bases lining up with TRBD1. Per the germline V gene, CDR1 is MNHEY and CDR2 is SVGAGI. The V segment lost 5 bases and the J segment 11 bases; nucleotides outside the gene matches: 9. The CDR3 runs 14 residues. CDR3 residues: CASSPTGGRGKLFF. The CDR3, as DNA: TGTGCCAGCAGTCCGACAGGGGGGCGGGGGAAACTGTTTTTT.

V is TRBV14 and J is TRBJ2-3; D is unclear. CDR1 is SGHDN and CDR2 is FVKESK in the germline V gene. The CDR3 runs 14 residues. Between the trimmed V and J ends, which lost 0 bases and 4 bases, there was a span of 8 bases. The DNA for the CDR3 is TGTGCCAGCAGCCAAGAACGTGCAGCAGATACGCAGTATTTT. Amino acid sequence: CASSQERAADTQYF.

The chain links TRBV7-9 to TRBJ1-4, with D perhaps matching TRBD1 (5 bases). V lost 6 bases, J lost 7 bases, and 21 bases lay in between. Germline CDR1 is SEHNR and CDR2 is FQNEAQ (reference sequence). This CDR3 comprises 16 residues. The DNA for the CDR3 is TGTGCCAGCAGTTTCCGCCAGACAGTAATGACTGAAAAACTGTTTTTT. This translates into CASSFRQTVMTEKLFF.

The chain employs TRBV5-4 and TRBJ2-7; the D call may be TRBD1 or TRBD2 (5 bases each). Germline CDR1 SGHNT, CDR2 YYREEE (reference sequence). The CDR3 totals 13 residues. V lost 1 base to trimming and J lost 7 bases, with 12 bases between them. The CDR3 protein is CASSLRDLREQYF. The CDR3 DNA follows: TGTGCCAGCAGCTTGAGGGACCTTCGGGAGCAGTACTTC.

Here the CDR3 reads CASSNGGAYEQYF. The CDR3, as DNA: TGTGCCAGCTCAAACGGGGGGGCCTACGAGCAGTACTTC. V and J are TRBV18 and TRBJ2-7; 8 positions agree with TRBD2. The CDR3 is 13 amino acids. The germline CDR1 and CDR2 sequences are KGHSH and LQKENI. The V segment lost 5 bases and the J segment 2 bases; nucleotides outside the gene matches: 2.

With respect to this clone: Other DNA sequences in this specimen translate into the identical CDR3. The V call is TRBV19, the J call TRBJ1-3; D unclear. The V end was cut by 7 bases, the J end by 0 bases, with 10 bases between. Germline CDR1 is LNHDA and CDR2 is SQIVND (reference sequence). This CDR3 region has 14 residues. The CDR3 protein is CASKDGSSGNTIYF. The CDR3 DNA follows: TGTGCCAGTAAGGACGGATCCTCTGGAAACACCATATATTTT.

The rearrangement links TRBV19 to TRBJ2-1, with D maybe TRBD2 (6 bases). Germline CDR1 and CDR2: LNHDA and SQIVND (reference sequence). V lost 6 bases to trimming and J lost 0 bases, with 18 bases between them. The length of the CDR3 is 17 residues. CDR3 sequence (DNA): TGTGCCAGTAGCAAGGGGATCGGGACTTTCTCCTACAATGAGCAGTTCTTC. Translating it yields CASSKGIGTFSYNEQFF.

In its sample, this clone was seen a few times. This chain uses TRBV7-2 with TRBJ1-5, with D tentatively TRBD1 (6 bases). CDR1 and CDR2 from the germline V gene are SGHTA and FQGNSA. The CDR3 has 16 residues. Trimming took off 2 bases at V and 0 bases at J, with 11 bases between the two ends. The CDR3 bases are TGTGCCAGCAGCTTATTACAGGGAGCTAGCAATCAGCCCCAGCATTTT. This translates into CASSLLQGASNQPQHF.

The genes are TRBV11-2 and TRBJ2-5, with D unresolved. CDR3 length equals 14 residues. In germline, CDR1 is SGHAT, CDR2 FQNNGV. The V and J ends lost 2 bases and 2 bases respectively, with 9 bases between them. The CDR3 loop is CASSLRVGQETQYF. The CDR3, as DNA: TGTGCCAGCAGCTTACGGGTGGGGCAAGAGACCCAGTACTTC. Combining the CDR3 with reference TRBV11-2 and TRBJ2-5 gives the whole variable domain EAGVAQSPRYKIIEKRQSVAFWCNPISGHATLYWYQQILGQGPKLLIQFQNNGVVDDSQLPKDRFSAERLKGVDSTLKIQPAKLEDSAVYLCASSLRVGQETQYFGPGTRLLVL.

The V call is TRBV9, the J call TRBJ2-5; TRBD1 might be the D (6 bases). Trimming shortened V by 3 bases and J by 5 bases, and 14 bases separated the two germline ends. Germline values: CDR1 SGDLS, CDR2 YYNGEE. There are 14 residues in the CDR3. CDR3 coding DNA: TGTGCCAGCAGCGCCTTAACAGGGATCGAGACCCAGTACTTC. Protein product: CASSALTGIETQYF.

DNA of the CDR3: TGTGCCAGCAGTTTACGCGAAGTCCATTCACCCCTCCACTTT. Its translation is CASSLREVHSPLHF. The chain is built from TRBV28 and TRBJ1-6; D not certain. V shed 2 bases and J shed 8 bases, with 10 bases lying between them. The CDR3 contains 14 residues. Germline V gene data show CDR1 as MDHEN and CDR2 as SYDVKM.

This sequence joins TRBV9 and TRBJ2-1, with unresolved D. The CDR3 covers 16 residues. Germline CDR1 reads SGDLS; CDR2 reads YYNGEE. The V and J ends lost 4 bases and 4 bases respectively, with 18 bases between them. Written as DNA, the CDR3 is TGTGCCAGCAGCCCCGGAGAGGTAATTCGGTACAATGAGCAGTTCTTC. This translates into CASSPGEVIRYNEQFF.

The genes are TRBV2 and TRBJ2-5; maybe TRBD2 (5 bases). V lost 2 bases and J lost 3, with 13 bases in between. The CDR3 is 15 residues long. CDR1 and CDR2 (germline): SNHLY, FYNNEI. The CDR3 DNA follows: TGTGCCAGCAGTGAATCGTTAGGAGGAAAAGAGACCCAGTACTTC. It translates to CASSESLGGKETQYF.

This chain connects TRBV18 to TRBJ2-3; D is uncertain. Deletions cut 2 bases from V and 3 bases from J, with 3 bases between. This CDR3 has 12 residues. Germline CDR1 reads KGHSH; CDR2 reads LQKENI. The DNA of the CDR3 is TGTGCCAGCTCACCAGAGACAGATACGCAGTATTTT. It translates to CASSPETDTQYF.

The DNA for the CDR3 is TGTGCCAGCACACGGGGGGGCAGTATCAACTATGGCTACACCTTC. It translates to CASTRGGSINYGYTF. The rearrangement joins TRBV6-6 to TRBJ1-2, with D maybe TRBD1 (6 bases). There are 15 residues in the CDR3. Per germline, CDR1 MNHNY and CDR2 SVGAGI (reference sequence). Trimming removed 7 bases at V and 2 bases at J, with 17 bases between.

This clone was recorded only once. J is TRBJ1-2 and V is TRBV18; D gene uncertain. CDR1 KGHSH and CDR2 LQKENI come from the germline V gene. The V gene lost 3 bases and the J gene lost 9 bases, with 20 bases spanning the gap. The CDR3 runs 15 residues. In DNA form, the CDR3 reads TGTGCCAGCTCACCCTCCGGACCCGGGTTGGCGAGCTACACCTTC. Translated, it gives CASSPSGPGLASYTF.

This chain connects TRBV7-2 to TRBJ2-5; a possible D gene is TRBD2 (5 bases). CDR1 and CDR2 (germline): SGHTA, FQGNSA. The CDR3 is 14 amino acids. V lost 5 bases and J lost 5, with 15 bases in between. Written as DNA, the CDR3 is TGTGCCAGCAGCCTATTTTGGGGAGAGGAGACCCAGTACTTC. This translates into CASSLFWGEETQYF.